These 27 T cell receptor beta chains were sequenced from one sample in a study of T cell responses to AZD1222 COVID-19 vaccine. The protocol was immunoSEQ multiplex PCR, while the TCRdb copy is restricted to in-frame clones and leaves out a portion. The sample records roughly 100,000 clones, nearly 90% being singletons. The source was peripheral blood, collected 28 days after the second AZD1222 dose. The receptors stem from an adult who received the AZD1222 COVID-19 vaccine.

CDR3 amino acids: CASSLAGQLNEKLFF. CDR3 sequence (DNA): TGTGCCAGCAGCTTAGCTGGACAGCTTAATGAAAAACTGTTTTTT. The chain links TRBV11-2 to TRBJ1-4; a weak D match, TRBD1 (6 bases). From germline, CDR1 is SGHAT and CDR2 FQNNGV. Trimming left V 1 base short and J 4 bases short, with 10 bases between. The CDR3 extends over 15 amino acids.

This chain joins TRBV7-2 and TRBJ2-7; D tentatively fits TRBD1 or TRBD2 (5 bases each). Germline CDR1 reads SGHTA; CDR2 reads FQGNSA. The CDR3 covers 14 residues. Trimming left V 4 bases short and J 3 bases short, with 13 bases between. CDR3 in amino acids: CASSYKPGSYEQYF. CDR3 in DNA: TGTGCCAGCAGCTACAAACCAGGGAGCTACGAGCAGTACTTC.

V gene TRBV5-4 combines with J gene TRBJ2-7; D remains ambiguous. CDR3 size: 14 residues. Germline lookup yields CDR1 SGHNT and CDR2 YYREEE (reference sequence). The CDR3 DNA is TGTGCTCTACACACGGCAGGCGAGACCTACGAGCAGTACTTC. Its protein product is CALHTAGETYEQYF.

The chain links TRBV21-1 to TRBJ2-2. TRBV21-1 is flagged as a pseudogene. CDR3 length equals 15 residues. The CDR3 DNA sequence: TGTGCCAGCAGCAAATCTGGGGTAGGTACCGGGGAGCTGTTTTTT. Translated: CASSKSGVGTGELFF.

The rearrangement uses TRBV6-5 and TRBJ1-1, with TRBD1 as a possible D gene (6 bases). CDR3 size: 15 residues. CDR1 is MNHEY and CDR2 is SVGAGI in the germline V gene. V lost 0 bases, J lost 1 base, and 9 bases lay in between. The CDR3 here is CASSYSRQANTEAFF. The CDR3 DNA sequence: TGTGCCAGCAGTTACTCGAGACAGGCGAACACTGAAGCTTTCTTT.

The chain has TRBV7-2 and TRBJ1-2; D perhaps matches TRBD1 (5 bases). V was pared by 0 bases and J by 8 bases, with 16 bases between. The CDR3 runs to 15 residues. Germline loops: CDR1 SGHTA, CDR2 FQGNSA. The CDR3 sequence is CASSLAGRVTGGYTF. Here the CDR3 DNA reads TGTGCCAGCAGCTTAGCAGGCAGGGTGACGGGGGGCTACACCTTC.

V and J are TRBV9 and TRBJ2-7; 10 bases line up with TRBD2. The CDR3 has 17 amino acids. The V gene end was trimmed by 3 bases and the J gene end by 6 bases; junction bases not matched to a gene: 15. The V gene's germline CDR1 is SGDLS and CDR2 YYNGEE. CDR3 nucleotide sequence: TGTGCCAGCAGCGCCCGACTAGCGGGTGGGATAGGGGCCGAGCAGTACTTC. Translating gives CASSARLAGGIGAEQYF.

The CDR3 DNA reads TGCAGCGTTGAGTTCTCTCATAATGAAAAACTGTTTTTT. Residues: CSVEFSHNEKLFF. This chain uses TRBV29-1 with TRBJ1-4; D uncertain. The CDR3 is made up of 13 amino acids. From germline, CDR1 is SQVTM and CDR2 ANQGSEA. The V and J ends lost 3 bases and 4 bases respectively, with 9 bases between them.

In nucleotides, the CDR3 is TGTGCCAGTAGTACCGGGACAGCGGGGGGAGAGACCCAGTACTTC. Protein: CASSTGTAGGETQYF. This chain uses TRBV19 with TRBJ2-5; 9 nucleotides match TRBD2. Germline CDR1 and CDR2: LNHDA and SQIVND (reference sequence). CDR3 length equals 15 residues. Unmatched junction bases numbered 7, after V lost 4 bases and J lost 4 bases.

The rearrangement uses TRBV18 and TRBJ2-7; 9 bases line up with TRBD2. The CDR3 spans 15 residues. Germline trimming cut 6 bases from V and 2 bases from J; bases unmatched to any gene: 8. The V gene's germline CDR1 is KGHSH and CDR2 LQKENI. The CDR3 sequence is CASSPGAGGPYEQYF. The CDR3 nucleotides read TGTGCCAGCTCCCCAGGGGCGGGAGGGCCCTACGAGCAGTACTTC.

The rearrangement joins TRBV27 to TRBJ1-1; D perhaps matches TRBD1 (5 bases). The CDR3 runs 15 residues. Germline V gene lookup returns CDR1 MNHEY and CDR2 SMNVEV (reference sequence). V dropped 4 bases and J dropped 5 bases, with 17 bases sitting between them. CDR3 DNA: TGTGCCAGCAGTTATGGGGGGGTTAGAGGGACTGAAGCTTTCTTT. Residues: CASSYGGVRGTEAFF.

The chain employs TRBV7-9 and TRBJ2-7; no firm D call. CDR3 length: 12 residues. Germline values: CDR1 SEHNR, CDR2 FQNEAQ (reference sequence). Trimming pared 4 bases from V and 5 bases from J, leaving 9 bases between. The CDR3 reads CASSSGLNEQYF. The CDR3 DNA follows: TGTGCCAGCAGCTCGGGTCTCAACGAGCAGTACTTC.

A note on this clone: Germline is not matched at one junction end, which may reflect a read error. The rearrangement links TRBV6-1 to TRBJ1-5, with 8 bases aligning to TRBD1. The CDR3 runs to 15 residues. Per the germline V gene, CDR1 is MNHNS and CDR2 is SASEGT. CDR3 DNA sequence: TGTGCCAGCAGGGAAGTGCAGGGGGCTTGGCAGCCCCAGCATTTT. Protein sequence: CASREVQGAWQPQHF.

The gene calls are TRBV27 and TRBJ2-2, with 8 bases aligning to TRBD2. The trim removed 6 bases at V and 3 bases at J, leaving 15 bases unmatched. Germline CDR1 MNHEY, CDR2 SMNVEV (reference sequence). The CDR3 length is 18 residues. The DNA for the CDR3 is TGTGCCAGCAGGCGGAGGAGCGGGAGATTGAAGGACACCGGGGAGCTGTTTTTT. Its protein is CASRRRSGRLKDTGELFF.

The rearrangement uses TRBV24-1 and TRBJ1-4; D unresolved. The V gene lost 10 bases and the J gene lost 8 bases, with 13 bases spanning the gap. Germline V gives CDR1 KGHDR, CDR2 SFDVKD. The CDR3 spans 12 residues. The CDR3: CATGDEGEKLFF. The CDR3 bases are TGTGCCACGGGAGACGAAGGGGAAAAACTGTTTTTT.

The chain carries TRBV7-2 and TRBJ1-1, with D perhaps matching TRBD1 (5 bases). From germline, CDR1 is SGHTA and CDR2 FQGNSA. The V and J ends lost 5 bases and 4 bases respectively, with 14 bases between them. This CDR3 region has 14 residues. The CDR3 region is CASSPTGGGTEAFF. As DNA, the CDR3 is TGTGCCAGCAGCCCAACGGGGGGGGGCACTGAAGCTTTCTTT. Full variable domain (remainder filled in from reference TRBV7-2 and TRBJ1-1): GAGVSQSPSNKVTEKGKDVELRCDPISGHTALYWYRQSLGQGLEFLIYFQGNSAPDKSGLPSDRFSAERTGGSVSTLTIQRTQQEDSAVYLCASSPTGGGTEAFFGQGTRLTVV.

This clone was seen a handful of times. The chain recombines TRBV6-4 with TRBJ2-1, with 7 bases lining up with TRBD2. V trimming: 3 bases; J trimming: 7 bases; junction bases outside the gene matches: 6. Germline V gene lookup returns CDR1 MRHNA and CDR2 SNTAGT. The CDR3 has 14 amino acids. In DNA form, the CDR3 reads TGTGCCAGCAGTGAGGCGGGGACTATAAATGAGCAGTTCTTC. Protein sequence: CASSEAGTINEQFF.

The rearrangement uses TRBV28 and TRBJ2-5; a possible D gene is TRBD2 (6 bases). The CDR3 spans 13 residues. Germline assignment: CDR1 MDHEN and CDR2 SYDVKM. The V end lost 4 bases, the J end lost 4 bases, and 10 bases lay between the germline ends. CDR3 sequence (DNA): TGTGCCAGCAGTTGGATGGGGGGAGAGACCCAGTACTTC. It encodes CASSWMGGETQYF.

DNA for the CDR3: TGCGCCAGCAGCCAAGATGAGGGGGGGTCTGGGGCCAACGTCCTGACTTTC. This translates into CASSQDEGGSGANVLTF. The gene calls are TRBV4-1 and TRBJ2-6; maybe TRBD2 (7 bases). Germline V gene lookup returns CDR1 MGHRA and CDR2 YSYEKL. The length of the CDR3 is 17 residues. The germline V and J ends were trimmed by 0 bases and 1 base, with 10 bases remaining between them.

This sequence joins TRBV6-2 or TRBV6-3 and TRBJ2-2; 7 bases line up with TRBD1. J lost 2 bases, V lost 6 bases, and 6 bases had no gene match. The CDR3 sequence is 15 residues long. Germline lookup yields CDR1 MNHEY and CDR2 SVGEGT. The CDR3 region is CASSLGQTNTGELFF. The CDR3 coding sequence is TGTGCCAGCAGCCTGGGACAGACAAACACCGGGGAGCTGTTTTTT.

The V call is TRBV3-1 (or the pseudogene TRBV3-2), the J call TRBJ2-4; 14 nucleotides agree with TRBD2. Germline-derived CDR1 and CDR2 are LGHDT and YNNKEL (reference sequence). Trimming removed 6 bases from V and 0 bases from J; junction bases left unmatched: 13. The length of the CDR3 is 20 residues. The CDR3 bases are TGTGCCAGCAGTCCAATTGAGGGACTAGCGGGAGTCGTAGCCAAAAACATTCAGTACTTC. Protein sequence: CASSPIEGLAGVVAKNIQYF.

The genes are TRBV6-5 and TRBJ1-6; D remains ambiguous. Germline CDR1 is MNHEY and CDR2 is SVGAGI. The CDR3 sequence is 14 residues long. Trimming removed 0 bases from V and 9 bases from J, with 9 bases in between. The CDR3 spells CASSYSQSGSPLHF. CDR3 in DNA: TGTGCCAGCAGTTACTCGCAGTCCGGTTCACCCCTCCACTTT.

The chain employs TRBV19 and TRBJ1-5; no clear D gene. The CDR3 spans 15 residues. Germline V gene sequence: CDR1 LNHDA, CDR2 SQIVND (reference sequence). Trimming shortened V by 3 bases and J by 3 bases, and 12 bases separated the two germline ends. CDR3: CASSIVRPYNQPQHF. The DNA for the CDR3 is TGTGCCAGTAGTATTGTGCGACCGTACAATCAGCCCCAGCATTTT.

The CDR3 bases are TGTGCCAGTAGTACCGACTATGCCCTAGGATCCTACAATGAGCAGTTCTTC. As protein: CASSTDYALGSYNEQFF. J is TRBJ2-1 and V is TRBV19; weak D call: TRBD2 (5 bases). The CDR3 spans 17 residues. The V end lost 4 bases, the J end lost 1 base, and 17 bases lay between the germline ends. CDR1 LNHDA and CDR2 SQIVND come from the germline V gene (reference sequence).

The V and J genes are TRBV6-6 and TRBJ2-1; 11 nucleotides line up with TRBD2. Germline CDR1 is MNHNY and CDR2 is SVGAGI (reference sequence). Germline trimming cut 6 bases from V and 0 bases from J; bases unmatched to any gene: 4. The CDR3 spans 16 residues. The CDR3 loop is CASSPGLAGSYNEQFF. CDR3 DNA: TGTGCCAGCAGCCCAGGACTAGCGGGCTCCTACAATGAGCAGTTCTTC.

This chain uses TRBV7-2 with TRBJ2-7; 11 nucleotides line up with TRBD2. The trim removed 7 bases at V and 3 bases at J, leaving 8 bases unmatched. CDR3 length: 15 residues. Looked up from germline, CDR1 is SGHTA and CDR2 is FQGNSA. CDR3 amino acids: CASTLTLAGGYEQYF. CDR3 DNA sequence: TGTGCCAGCACCCTCACTCTAGCGGGAGGCTACGAGCAGTACTTC.

Turning to this clone: A read error may produce the germline difference seen at one junction end. The gene calls are TRBV27 and TRBJ2-3; D is uncertain. The germline V gene encodes CDR1 MNHEY and CDR2 SMNVEV (reference sequence). This CDR3 is 13 amino acids long. The CDR3: CVSSFLSTDTQYF. Here the CDR3 DNA reads TGTGTCAGCAGTTTCCTCAGCACAGATACGCAGTATTTT.